These 15 T cell receptor beta chains were all obtained from the same sample, sequenced in a study of cytomegalovirus exposure and HLA in healthy donors. The PCR made use of 60 Vbeta and 13 Jbeta primers. TCRdb keeps only in-frame clones here, not all; method: immunoSEQ multiplex PCR. In the table there are around 190,000 clones, about 80% of which are singletons. The source material was PBMCs. These receptors were collected from a woman under 40 in good health and CMV-seropositive.

V gene TRBV7-2 combines with J gene TRBJ2-3; D possibly corresponds to TRBD1 (5 bases). Germline CDR1 reads SGHTA; CDR2 reads FQGNSA. V lost 2 bases and J 4 bases, leaving 10 bases between the germline ends. The CDR3 is 14 amino acids. The CDR3 nucleotides are TGTGCCAGCAGCTTAAAGGGGCGTGCAGATACGCAGTATTTT. Protein: CASSLKGRADTQYF.

The gene calls are TRBV5-8 and TRBJ2-5; 10 positions agree with TRBD2. After removal of 0 bases from V and 5 bases from J, the junction contained 7 bases not matched to a gene. The CDR3 is made up of 16 amino acids. CDR1 is SGHTS and CDR2 is YDEGEE in the germline V gene. The CDR3 bases are TGTGCCAGCAGCTTGGCCAACCTAGCGGGAGTGGAGACCCAGTACTTC. This codes for CASSLANLAGVETQYF.

The V and J genes are TRBV25-1 and TRBJ1-2, with 8 nucleotides matching TRBD1. The trim removed 3 bases at V and 1 base at J, leaving 13 bases unmatched. Germline loops: CDR1 MGHDK, CDR2 SYGVNS. This CDR3 is built from 18 residues. This CDR3 is CASSDQKWAGGINYGYTF. The CDR3 DNA sequence: TGTGCCAGCAGTGATCAAAAATGGGCAGGGGGCATTAACTATGGCTACACCTTC.

The chain couples TRBV5-4 to TRBJ1-3, with TRBD1 as a possible D gene (6 bases). The V end was cut by 5 bases, the J end by 2 bases, with 17 bases between. CDR3 size: 16 residues. Germline CDR1 and CDR2: SGHNT and YYREEE (reference sequence). The CDR3 loop is CASSRSADRTGNTIYF. CDR3 DNA sequence: TGTGCCAGCAGTCGATCTGCCGACAGGACTGGAAACACCATATATTTT.

CDR3 residues: CASSASGGTGEQFF. The CDR3 DNA follows: TGTGCCAGCAGCGCTAGCGGGGGAACAGGTGAGCAGTTCTTC. The chain combines TRBV9 with TRBJ2-1, with 10 bases identical to TRBD2. V dropped 3 bases and J dropped 9; count of bases not matched to a gene: 6. CDR3 length: 14 amino acids. The germline CDR1 and CDR2 sequences are SGDLS and YYNGEE.

This sequence joins TRBV11-3 and TRBJ2-7; tentative D call: TRBD1 (5 bases). There are 16 residues in the CDR3. V lost 3 bases and J lost 0, with 15 bases in between. The V gene's germline CDR1 is SGHNT and CDR2 YENEEA. CDR3 DNA sequence: TGTGCCAGCAGCTTGAGAAACCAGGGTTCCTCCTACGAGCAGTACTTC. It specifies CASSLRNQGSSYEQYF.

This clone occurred a few times. This chain joins TRBV21-1 and TRBJ2-4; TRBD1, as called in the table, went unchecked against the DNA. TRBV21-1 is a listed pseudogene. The CDR3 is 13 amino acids. In DNA form, the CDR3 reads TGTGCCATCCAGGGTTGGGCCAAAAACATTCAGTACTTC. Protein sequence: CAIQGWAKNIQYF.

This clone was found a few times. This sequence joins TRBV6-5 and TRBJ1-2; D ambiguous. V gave up 0 bases and J gave up 5 bases, with 10 bases separating them. The CDR3 is 14 residues long. Germline lookup yields CDR1 MNHEY and CDR2 SVGAGI. The CDR3 DNA reads as TGTGCCAGCAGTTACTCAGCGGCAGAGTATGGCTACACCTTC. Its translation is CASSYSAAEYGYTF.

The CDR3 DNA reads as TGTGCCAGCAGCTCGAGCGGGGTGACGAGCTCCTACAATGAGCAGTTCTTC. As protein: CASSSSGVTSSYNEQFF. V and J are TRBV11-3 and TRBJ2-1; 7 nucleotides match TRBD2. V was clipped by 4 bases and J by 0 bases; unmatched bases: 9. The germline V gene has CDR1 SGHNT and CDR2 YENEEA. The CDR3 is 17 amino acids.

The chain couples TRBV4-3 to TRBJ2-1, with 7 positions matching TRBD1. This CDR3 has 15 residues. V gave up 4 bases and J gave up 8 bases; unmatched junction bases: 11. Germline-derived CDR1 and CDR2 are LGHNA and YSLEER. The CDR3 is CASSPRQGVDDEQFF. In DNA, the CDR3 is TGCGCCAGCAGCCCCCGGCAGGGGGTGGATGATGAGCAGTTCTTC.

The table lists this clone with a few counts. The V and J genes are TRBV4-2 and TRBJ1-4, with 7 bases aligning to TRBD1. The CDR3 extends over 14 amino acids. J was trimmed by 4 bases and V by 4 bases; bases with no gene match: 3. Germline V CDR1 and CDR2: LGHNA, YNFKEQ. Here the CDR3 reads CASSRRQGNEKLFF. CDR3 bases: TGTGCCAGCAGCCGAAGACAGGGTAATGAAAAACTGTTTTTT.

A few counts support this clone. The chain carries TRBV7-9 and TRBJ2-3; TRBD2 matches 7 bases. With 1 base clipped from V and 3 bases from J, the junction kept 7 bases outside the gene matches. Germline V CDR1 and CDR2: SEHNR, FQNEAQ (reference sequence). The CDR3 has 16 amino acids. This chain's CDR3 is CASSLVEGRVTDTQYF. CDR3 sequence (DNA): TGTGCCAGCAGCTTAGTGGAGGGGAGGGTTACAGATACGCAGTATTTT.

V usage is TRBV6-1 and J usage is TRBJ2-6, with D tentatively TRBD1 (5 bases). This CDR3 region has 15 residues. In germline, CDR1 is MNHNS, CDR2 SASEGT. V shed 7 bases and J shed 4 bases, with 14 bases lying between them. The CDR3: CASIQWGSGANVLTF. The CDR3 coding sequence is TGTGCCAGCATTCAGTGGGGCTCCGGGGCCAACGTCCTGACTTTC.

This sequence joins TRBV6-5 and TRBJ1-1; D gene uncertain. Trimming took off 4 bases at V and 1 base at J, with 16 bases between the two ends. Germline CDR1 and CDR2: MNHEY and SVGAGI. CDR3 length: 16 amino acids. The CDR3 DNA is TGTGCCAGCAGTTCACCGAGCGGACGGTCGAACACTGAAGCTTTCTTT. It codes for CASSSPSGRSNTEAFF.

The rearrangement joins TRBV11-2 to TRBJ1-2; 10 positions agree with TRBD1. The V gene's germline CDR1 is SGHAT and CDR2 FQNNGV. The CDR3 consists of 17 residues. J gave up 2 bases and V 3 bases, and 9 bases lay outside the gene matches. CDR3 in amino acids: CASSFSLRDRGNYGYTF. CDR3 in DNA: TGTGCCAGCAGCTTCAGCCTCCGGGACAGGGGAAACTATGGCTACACCTTC.